This T cell receptor (beta chain) was sequenced during a study of T-cell reconstitution after alpha-beta-depleted transplantation in children. During its preparation, the TCRbeta library received unique molecular identifiers. TCRdb processed the PCR reads anew with MiXCR; each CDR3 protein has one entry. The data show 45,000 to 70,000 distinct CDR3 sequences, 44% seen once. As for this clonotype: Its cognate antigen is unknown.

CDR1 DFQATT and CDR2 SNEGSKA come from the germline V gene (reference sequence). The CDR3 has 16 amino acids. V was shortened by 0 bases and J by 2 bases, with 13 bases between the two germline ends. Whole-study results and caveats: Where alpha-beta T cells came from about two months after transplant was reportedly several hundred expanded graft clones. At the one-year point after transplant, T-cell counts and TCRbeta diversity were found to come mostly from T cells that had been newly produced. High day-60 TCRbeta diversity in some patients came from surviving recipient T cells and thymic progenitors.

This clonotype originated in a male patient younger than 18 who had a stem cell transplant for acute lymphoblastic leukemia, so the T cells may come from the graft donor. The chain is built from TRBV20-1 and TRBJ2-2; perhaps D is TRBD1 or TRBD2 (5 bases each). This sample comprised PBMCs, mostly from graft donor cells, obtained 360 days after TCRalphabeta/CD19-depleted stem cell transplant. The CDR3 sequence: CSAREKRGSNTGELFF. CDR3 in DNA: TGCAGTGCTAGAGAAAAACGGGGCTCCAACACCGGGGAGCTGTTTTTT.